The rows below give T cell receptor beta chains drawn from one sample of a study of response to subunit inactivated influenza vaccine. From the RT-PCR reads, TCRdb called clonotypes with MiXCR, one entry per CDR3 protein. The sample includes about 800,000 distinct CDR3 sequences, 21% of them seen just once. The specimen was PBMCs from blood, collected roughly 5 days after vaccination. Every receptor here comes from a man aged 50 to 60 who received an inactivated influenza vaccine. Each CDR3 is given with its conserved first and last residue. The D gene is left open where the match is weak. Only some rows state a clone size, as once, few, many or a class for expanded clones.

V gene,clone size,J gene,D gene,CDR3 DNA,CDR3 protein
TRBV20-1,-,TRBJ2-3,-,TGCAGTGCTAGAGTTTCAGGAAGCACAGATACGCAGTATTTT,CSARVSGSTDTQYF
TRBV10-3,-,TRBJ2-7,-,TGTGCCATCAGTGATCGTCAGGCCTACGAGCAGTACTTC,CAISDRQAYEQYF
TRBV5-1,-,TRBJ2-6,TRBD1,TGCGCCAGCAGCGGTAGGACAGGGACTGGAGGGGCCAACGTCCTGACTTTC,CASSGRTGTGGANVLTF
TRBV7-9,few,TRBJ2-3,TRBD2,TGTGCCAGCAGCTTAGCGCTAGCGGGGGACCCCACAGATACGCAGTATTTT,CASSLALAGDPTDTQYF
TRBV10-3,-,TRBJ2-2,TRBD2,TGTGCCATCAGTATAGCGGGTTCGACCGGGGAGCTGTTTTTT,CAISIAGSTGELFF
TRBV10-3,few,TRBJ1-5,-,TGTGCCATCAGTGACCGAGGCAGGGACCCCCAGCATTTT,CAISDRGRDPQHF
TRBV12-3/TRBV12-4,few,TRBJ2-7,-,TGTGCCAGGGCCACCCTCTACGAGCAGTACTTC,CARATLYEQYF
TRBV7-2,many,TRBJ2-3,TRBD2,TGTGCCAGCAGCGAAGACGGGACTAGTTTCGACACGCAGTATTTT,CASSEDGTSFDTQYF
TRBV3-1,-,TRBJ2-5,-,TGTGCCAGCAGCCAAGAAGTCGGGGGTAGCCAAGAGACCCAGTACTTC,CASSQEVGGSQETQYF
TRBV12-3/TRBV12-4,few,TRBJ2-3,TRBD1,TGTGCCAGCAGTTCATCTATACAGGGGGGTACGCAGTATTTT,CASSSSIQGGTQYF
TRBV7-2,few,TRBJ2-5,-,TGTGCCAGCAGCTTAGCAAAGGAACAGACCCAGTACTTC,CASSLAKEQTQYF
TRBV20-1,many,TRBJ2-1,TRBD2,TGCAGTGCTATGGGACTAGCGGGGGGTACACTCTCCTACAATGAGCAGTTCTTC,CSAMGLAGGTLSYNEQFF
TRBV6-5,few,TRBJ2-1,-,TGTGCCAGCAGTTACTCGATTAGGGACGGCGATGAGCAGTTCTTC,CASSYSIRDGDEQFF
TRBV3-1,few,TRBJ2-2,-,TGTGCCAGCAGCCAAGGCTTACTGAGGAACACCGGGGAGCTGTTTTTT,CASSQGLLRNTGELFF
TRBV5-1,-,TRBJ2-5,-,TGCGCCAGCAGCTTGGAGGGGCGGACGGAGACCCAGTACTTC,CASSLEGRTETQYF
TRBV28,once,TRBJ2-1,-,TGTGCCAGCAGTTTGTTTGCTTGGGATGAGCAGTTCTTC,CASSLFAWDEQFF
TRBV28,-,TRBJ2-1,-,TGTGCCAGCAGTTCTCCGGGGGTACAGAATGAGCAGTTCTTC,CASSSPGVQNEQFF
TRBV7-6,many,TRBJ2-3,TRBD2,TGTGCCAGCAAACGGGGGGGCACAGATACGCAGTATTTT,CASKRGGTDTQYF
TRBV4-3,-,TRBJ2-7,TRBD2,TGCGCCAGCAGCCAAGGCGGCGGGAGACTCTACGAGCAGTACTTC,CASSQGGGRLYEQYF
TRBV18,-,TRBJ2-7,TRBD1,TGTGCCAGCTCAGCGACCGACAGGGGTACCTACGAGCAGTACTTC,CASSATDRGTYEQYF
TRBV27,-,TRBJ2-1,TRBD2,TGTGCCAGCCTTCCTGGGACTAGCGGATACAATGAGCAGTTCTTC,CASLPGTSGYNEQFF
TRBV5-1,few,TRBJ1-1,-,TGCGCCAGCAGGGAGGGCGGGAGAGGAACTGAAGCTTTCTTT,CASREGGRGTEAFF
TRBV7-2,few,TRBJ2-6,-,TGTGCCAGCAGCTTACAATGGGCAACTGGGGCCAACGTCCTGACTTTC,CASSLQWATGANVLTF
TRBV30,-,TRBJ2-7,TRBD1,TGTGCCGGGGAAGACAGGGAGAATCAGTACTTC,CAGEDRENQYF
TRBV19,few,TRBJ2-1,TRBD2,TGTGCCAGTAGTATATCCCCGGGCGTGATCGGGAGGCATACATTGTACAATGAGCAGTTCTTC,CASSISPGVIGRHTLYNEQFF
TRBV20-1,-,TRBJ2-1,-,TGCAGTGCTTATGGCGGGCATGGGGATGAGCAGTTCTTC,CSAYGGHGDEQFF
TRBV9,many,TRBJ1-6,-,TGTGCCAGCAGCGTAGATCCGGGTTCACCCCTCCACTTT,CASSVDPGSPLHF
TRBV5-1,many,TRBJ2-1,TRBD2,TGTGCCAGCAGCTTAGGGGGACTAGCGGCCTACAATGAGCAGTTCTTC,CASSLGGLAAYNEQFF